A single sample gave rise to the 25 T cell receptor beta chains below, sequenced in a study of shared clonotypes between healthy human individuals. The repertoire was sequenced with immunoSEQ multiplex PCR; TCRdb's copy has only in-frame clones and lacks some. The table records 2 million to 2.5 million clones, approximately 95% of them present only once. The sample consisted of naive CD4+ T cells from PBMCs. The subset: CD45RA+ positively selected. Every receptor here comes from a man in his late teens or twenties in good health. Some clones in this sample may be carry-over from other donors' samples.

The chain has TRBV7-6 and TRBJ1-4, with D possibly matching TRBD1 (6 bases). CDR3 length: 15 amino acids. Germline CDR1 SGHVS, CDR2 FNYEAQ. V was cut by 2 bases and J by 7 bases, with 14 bases left in between. In DNA, the CDR3 is TGTGCCAGCAGCTTACTTCCAGGGGAGAGTGAAAAACTGTTTTTT. It encodes CASSLLPGESEKLFF.

The gene calls are TRBV18 and TRBJ2-2; TRBD2 agrees at 9 bases. From germline, CDR1 is KGHSH and CDR2 LQKENI. CDR3 size: 15 residues. The junction had 1 base not matched to a gene; V was cut back by 1 base and J by 4 bases. The CDR3: CASSPRREGTGELFF. The CDR3 nucleotides read TGTGCCAGCTCACCACGGCGGGAGGGCACCGGGGAGCTGTTTTTT.

The V gene is TRBV27, the J gene TRBJ1-5, with TRBD1 matching 7 bases. Trimming removed 6 bases from V and 2 bases from J; junction bases left unmatched: 7. This CDR3 region has 15 residues. Per germline, CDR1 MNHEY and CDR2 SMNVEV (reference sequence). This chain's CDR3 is CASSDIRGGNQPQHF. CDR3 nucleotide sequence: TGTGCCAGCAGCGATATCAGGGGGGGCAATCAGCCCCAGCATTTT.

This chain uses TRBV5-5 with TRBJ1-2; TRBD1 matches at 11 bases. CDR3 length: 15 residues. The ends lost 0 bases at V and 5 bases at J; junction bases unmatched: 3. Germline V CDR1 and CDR2: SGHKS, YYEKEE (reference sequence). The CDR3 DNA reads as TGTGCCAGCAGCTTGGAGGACAGGGGGCTGTATGGCTACACCTTC. It specifies CASSLEDRGLYGYTF. Full variable domain (missing parts from reference TRBV5-5 and TRBJ1-2): DAGVTQSPTHLIKTRGQQVTLRCSPISGHKSVSWYQQVLGQGPQFIFQYYEKEERGRGNFPDRFSARQFPNYSSELNVNALLLGDSALYLCASSLEDRGLYGYTFGSGTRLTVV.

This clone was recorded only once. The chain has TRBV11-3 and TRBJ2-3; D is perhaps TRBD2 (6 bases). The CDR3 is made up of 13 amino acids. CDR1 is SGHNT and CDR2 is YENEEA in the germline V gene. V dropped 5 bases and J dropped 4 bases, with 10 bases sitting between them. The CDR3 sequence: CASSPTRSDTQYF. The CDR3 coding sequence is TGTGCCAGCAGCCCGACTAGGTCAGATACGCAGTATTTT. The full variable domain, completed using reference TRBV11-3 and TRBJ2-3, is EAGVVQSPRYKIIEKKQPVAFWCNPISGHNTLYWYLQNLGQGPELLIRYENEEAVDDSQLPKDRFSAERLKGVDSTLKIQPAELGDSAVYLCASSPTRSDTQYFGPGTRLTVL.

The genes are TRBV4-1 and TRBJ2-5; D possibly corresponds to TRBD2 (6 bases). CDR1 is MGHRA and CDR2 is YSYEKL in the germline V gene. The CDR3 has 16 amino acids. The ends were cut back, 4 bases at V and 3 bases at J, with 18 bases in the middle. CDR3 in DNA: TGCGCCAGCAGCCTCCGCGGGGTTGGAAGGAAAGAGACCCAGTACTTC. Translated, it gives CASSLRGVGRKETQYF.

The rearrangement joins TRBV6-1 to TRBJ1-1; D ambiguous. This CDR3 is built from 14 residues. V dropped 6 bases and J dropped 1 base, with 12 bases sitting between them. CDR1 and CDR2 from the germline V gene are MNHNS and SASEGT. The CDR3 coding sequence is TGTGCCAGCAGGGATTCTAGAGGGAACACTGAAGCTTTCTTT. This gives the protein CASRDSRGNTEAFF.

The chain is built from TRBV13 and TRBJ2-3; 7 bases map to TRBD2. V lost 4 bases, J lost 1 base, and 8 bases stayed unmatched. The CDR3 sequence is 16 residues long. CDR1 PRHDT and CDR2 FYEKMQ come from the germline V gene (reference sequence). CDR3 nucleotides: TGTGCCAGCAGCTCCCGCGGGGGTTATGGCACAGATACGCAGTATTTT. It codes for CASSSRGGYGTDTQYF. The full variable domain, in which reference TRBV13 and TRBJ2-3 provide the parts outside the CDR3, is AAGVIQSPRHLIKEKRETATLKCYPIPRHDTVYWYQQGPGQDPQFLISFYEKMQSDKGSIPDRFSAQQFSDYHSELNMSSLELGDSALYFCASSSRGGYGTDTQYFGPGTRLTVL.

This clone has just one count. The chain couples TRBV11-3 to TRBJ2-2; 7 bases map to TRBD1. V lost 4 bases, J lost 3 bases, and 8 bases stayed unmatched. The germline gives CDR1 SGHNT, CDR2 YENEEA. The CDR3 runs to 16 residues. Here the CDR3 DNA reads TGTGCCAGCAGCTCTAATAAAGGGGGCTACACCGGGGAGCTGTTTTTT. This encodes CASSSNKGGYTGELFF. Based on the CDR3 plus reference TRBV11-3 and TRBJ2-2, the full variable domain is EAGVVQSPRYKIIEKKQPVAFWCNPISGHNTLYWYLQNLGQGPELLIRYENEEAVDDSQLPKDRFSAERLKGVDSTLKIQPAELGDSAVYLCASSSNKGGYTGELFFGEGSRLTVL.

On this clone itself: Distinct nucleotide sequences in the sample also encode this CDR3. J is TRBJ1-2 and V is TRBV28, with 7 bases that match TRBD1. Germline-derived CDR1 and CDR2 are MDHEN and SYDVKM. The CDR3 is 13 amino acids. Trimming cost V 6 bases and J 2 bases; bases outside gene matches: 3. CDR3 sequence reads: CASRRDSNYGYTF. Here the CDR3 DNA reads TGTGCCAGCAGGCGGGACAGCAACTATGGCTACACCTTC.

Concerning this clone itself: This specimen includes other DNA sequences encoding the same CDR3. This chain joins TRBV2 and TRBJ2-7, with TRBD1 matching over 8 bases. The CDR3 spans 12 residues. The junction had 0 bases not matched to a gene; V was cut back by 4 bases and J by 4 bases. CDR1 is SNHLY, CDR2 FYNNEI, per germline. The CDR3 protein is CASSGTGYEQYF. The CDR3 DNA reads as TGTGCCAGCAGTGGGACAGGGTACGAGCAGTACTTC.

The J gene is TRBJ2-3, the V gene TRBV5-8, with 9 bases matching TRBD2. CDR1 SGHTS and CDR2 YDEGEE come from the germline V gene. This CDR3 region has 17 residues. J was trimmed by 2 bases and V by 4 bases; bases with no gene match: 11. CDR3 loop: CASSMALVAGATDTQYF. CDR3 coding DNA: TGTGCCAGCAGCATGGCTCTCGTAGCGGGAGCCACAGATACGCAGTATTTT.

The rearrangement joins TRBV2 to TRBJ2-1; 10 bases align to TRBD2. The CDR3 is 15 residues long. Germline V lookup: CDR1 SNHLY, CDR2 FYNNEI. J lost 7 bases, V lost 4 bases, and 7 bases had no gene match. The CDR3 DNA follows: TGTGCCAGCAGTGTGCGAGCGGGAGGGCCGAATGAGCAGTTCTTC. The encoded protein is CASSVRAGGPNEQFF. The whole variable domain, filled in from reference TRBV2 and TRBJ2-1, reads EPEVTQTPSHQVTQMGQEVILRCVPISNHLYFYWYRQILGQKVEFLVSFYNNEISEKSEIFDDQFSVERPDGSNFTLKIRSTKLEDSAMYFCASSVRAGGPNEQFFGPGTRLTVL.

The chain couples TRBV14 to TRBJ2-1; D may be TRBD1 or TRBD2 (5 bases each). Trimming stripped 0 bases from V and 3 bases from J, with 12 bases between. CDR3 length: 16 residues. Germline V CDR1 and CDR2: SGHDN, FVKESK. CDR3 coding DNA: TGTGCCAGCAGCCAAGATGGGGGAGTATTCTACAATGAGCAGTTCTTC. As protein: CASSQDGGVFYNEQFF.

The CDR3 here is CATSRTLWTDGPYEQYF. For the CDR3, the DNA is TGTGCCACCAGCAGAACGCTTTGGACGGACGGCCCCTACGAGCAGTACTTC. The J gene is TRBJ2-7, the V gene TRBV15; D is uncertain. The V gene's germline CDR1 is LNHNV and CDR2 YYDKDF (reference sequence). CDR3 size: 17 residues. The germline V and J ends were trimmed by 2 bases and 2 bases, with 19 bases remaining between them.

The J gene is TRBJ2-7, the V gene TRBV28, with unresolved D. Looked up from germline, CDR1 is MDHEN and CDR2 is SYDVKM. This CDR3 spans 14 amino acids. Trimming pared 6 bases from V and 6 bases from J, leaving 18 bases between. CDR3 in DNA: TGTGCCAGCAGCGCTCCCAACGGCCCGGTCGAGCAGTACTTC. Its protein is CASSAPNGPVEQYF. The whole variable domain, remainder taken from reference TRBV28 and TRBJ2-7, is DVKVTQSSRYLVKRTGEKVFLECVQDMDHENMFWYRQDPGLGLRLIYFSYDVKMKEKGDIPEGYSVSREKKERFSLILESASTNQTSMYLCASSAPNGPVEQYFGPGTRLTVT.

The CDR3 sequence is CASSLSIRDTQYF. The CDR3 DNA sequence: TGTGCCAGCAGCCTCTCGATTCGGGATACGCAGTATTTT. V usage is TRBV11-3 and J usage is TRBJ2-3; no definite D call. The germline CDR1 and CDR2 sequences are SGHNT and YENEEA. The CDR3 loop spans 13 amino acids. V was pared by 5 bases and J by 6 bases, with 12 bases between. Complete variable domain (other parts from reference TRBV11-3 and TRBJ2-3): EAGVVQSPRYKIIEKKQPVAFWCNPISGHNTLYWYLQNLGQGPELLIRYENEEAVDDSQLPKDRFSAERLKGVDSTLKIQPAELGDSAVYLCASSLSIRDTQYFGPGTRLTVL.

This clone was detected only a few times. The chain joins TRBV28 to TRBJ2-5, with a weak D call TRBD2 (7 bases). The CDR3 is 15 amino acids. Trimming shortened V by 8 bases and J by 2 bases, and 18 bases separated the two germline ends. Germline V gene data show CDR1 as MDHEN and CDR2 as SYDVKM. The CDR3 sequence: CASSWGGLMQETQYF. The CDR3 nucleotides read TGTGCCAGCTCCTGGGGGGGGCTTATGCAAGAGACCCAGTACTTC.

This clone was observed a handful of times. At one end, the junction sequence differs from germline, possibly due to a read error. V usage is TRBV5-4 and J usage is TRBJ1-1; tentatively, D is TRBD1 (5 bases). The CDR3 contains 13 residues. Germline CDR1 is SGHNT and CDR2 is YYREEE (reference sequence). The CDR3 spells CASSSFNGQLIVF. In DNA, the CDR3 is TGTGCCAGCAGCTCTTTCAACGGACAACTTATAGTCTTT.

The chain couples TRBV2 to TRBJ1-1; D is undetermined. Trimming removed 8 bases from V and 1 base from J, with 11 bases in between. The germline CDR1 and CDR2 sequences are SNHLY and FYNNEI. This CDR3 comprises 13 residues. The CDR3 DNA follows: TGTGCCAGCGAATGGGAACGGAACACTGAAGCTTTCTTT. Residues: CASEWERNTEAFF.

This chain links TRBV10-3 with TRBJ2-5; no definite D call. Per the germline V gene, CDR1 is ENHRY and CDR2 is SYGVKD. The CDR3 totals 16 residues. Trimming stripped 3 bases from V and 4 bases from J, with 18 bases between. The CDR3 loop reads CAISDLPPTVLETQYF. The DNA of the CDR3 is TGTGCCATCAGTGATCTGCCGCCCACCGTCCTAGAGACCCAGTACTTC.

The table lists this clone with a count of one. One end of the junction fails to match germline, which may point to a read error. V gene TRBV7-9 combines with J gene TRBJ1-1, with a tentative D call TRBD1 (5 bases). Per the germline V gene, CDR1 is SEHNR and CDR2 is FQNEAQ (reference sequence). This CDR3 region has 13 residues. The CDR3 coding sequence is TGTGCCAGCAGCTTATCAGGGAACACTGAAGTTTTCTTT. This encodes CASSLSGNTEVFF. The full variable domain, with the rest looked up from reference TRBV7-9 and TRBJ1-1, is DTGVSQNPRHKITKRGQNVTFRCDPISEHNRLYWYRQTLGQGPEFLTYFQNEAQLEKSRLLSDRFSAERPKGSFSTLEIQRTEQGDSAMYLCASSLSGNTEVFFGQGTRLTVV.

The V call is TRBV5-1, the J call TRBJ1-3, with a weak D call TRBD1 (6 bases). V was cut by 5 bases and J by 0 bases, with 15 bases left in between. Per the germline V gene, CDR1 is SGHRS and CDR2 is YFSETQ. The CDR3 consists of 16 residues. CDR3 sequence (DNA): TGCGCCAGCAGTTCCGGGACATTAGGCTCTGGAAACACCATATATTTT. Translation gives CASSSGTLGSGNTIYF.

CDR3 DNA sequence: TGTGCCTGGAGTACCATCCACAGGGGAAAACACTATGGCTACACCTTC. Its protein product is CAWSTIHRGKHYGYTF. The chain links TRBV30 to TRBJ1-2, with TRBD1 identical over 7 bases. The CDR3 loop spans 16 amino acids. Germline V gene data show CDR1 as GTSNPN and CDR2 as SVGIG (reference sequence). J was trimmed by 3 bases and V by 2 bases; bases with no gene match: 12.

The gene calls are TRBV2 and TRBJ2-2; 10 bases agree with TRBD1. V trimming: 7 bases; J trimming: 4 bases; junction bases outside the gene matches: 12. CDR3 length equals 17 residues. The germline V gene encodes CDR1 SNHLY and CDR2 FYNNEI. CDR3 sequence: CASTGGQGLLGTGELFF. The CDR3 nucleotides are TGTGCCAGCACCGGGGGACAGGGGTTACTTGGCACCGGGGAGCTGTTTTTT. The variable domain in full, with the rest retrieved from reference TRBV2 and TRBJ2-2, is EPEVTQTPSHQVTQMGQEVILRCVPISNHLYFYWYRQILGQKVEFLVSFYNNEISEKSEIFDDQFSVERPDGSNFTLKIRSTKLEDSAMYFCASTGGQGLLGTGELFFGEGSRLTVL.